The next 25 T cell receptor beta chains were all read from a single sample in a study of blood T cell repertoires in COVID-19. Repertoires were generated with immunoSEQ multiplex PCR, while TCRdb's copy carries only in-frame clones and drops some. The sample holds about 480,000 clones, 70% to 90% seen once. The sequenced material came from PBMCs or T cells enriched from blood (not recorded which). The receptor source for this set is a woman aged 60-75 years who had recovered from COVID-19.

This chain links TRBV9 with TRBJ1-6; no clear D. The germline gives CDR1 SGDLS, CDR2 YYNGEE. The ends were cut back, 0 bases at V and 7 bases at J, with 8 bases in the middle. The CDR3 is made up of 14 amino acids. The CDR3 DNA reads as TGTGCCAGCAGCGTAGGACTACTGAATTCACCCCTCCACTTT. Encoded protein: CASSVGLLNSPLHF.

This clone was picked up one time. The CDR3 DNA is TGTGCCAGCAGGACGACAGGGTCCTACGAGCAGTACTTC. It yields the protein CASRTTGSYEQYF. The V call is TRBV6-6, the J call TRBJ2-7; 7 bases are a match to TRBD1. CDR3 length equals 13 residues. J gave up 1 base and V 6 bases, and 3 bases lay outside the gene matches. Germline CDR1 and CDR2: MNHNY and SVGAGI (reference sequence).

This clone has a single count. The genes are TRBV5-1 and TRBJ1-1; possible D gene TRBD1, 5 bases. Looked up from germline, CDR1 is SGHRS and CDR2 is YFSETQ. The CDR3 sequence is 15 residues long. Trimming shortened V by 7 bases and J by 0 bases, and 16 bases separated the two germline ends. The CDR3 loop reads CASAPSEGVNTEAFF. In DNA, the CDR3 is TGCGCCAGCGCCCCCTCAGAAGGGGTGAACACTGAAGCTTTCTTT.

The genes are TRBV5-6 and TRBJ1-4, with D tentatively TRBD1 (5 bases). The CDR3 has 14 residues. In germline, CDR1 is SGHDT, CDR2 YYEEEE. V was pared by 3 bases and J by 8 bases, with 14 bases between. CDR3 loop: CASSSGGVLEKLFF. CDR3 DNA: TGTGCCAGCAGCTCCGGGGGGGTTTTGGAAAAACTGTTTTTT.

The gene calls are TRBV19 and TRBJ1-2, with D maybe TRBD1 (6 bases). The germline CDR1 and CDR2 sequences are LNHDA and SQIVND (reference sequence). The V gene lost 5 bases and the J gene lost 4 bases, with 14 bases spanning the gap. CDR3 length equals 14 residues. Here the CDR3 reads CASSRTRGIYGYTF. CDR3 coding DNA: TGTGCCAGTAGTCGGACAAGGGGGATCTATGGCTACACCTTC.

Here the CDR3 DNA reads TGTGCCTGGAGTGCTGGGACTTCTGGAAACACCATATATTTT. Amino acids: CAWSAGTSGNTIYF. The chain links TRBV30 to TRBJ1-3, with D maybe TRBD1 (5 bases). The V gene lost 1 base and the J gene lost 1 base, with 8 bases spanning the gap. Germline V gives CDR1 GTSNPN, CDR2 SVGIG (reference sequence). The CDR3 is made up of 14 amino acids.

The chain recombines TRBV11-2 with TRBJ2-7, with D perhaps matching TRBD1 (6 bases). From germline, CDR1 is SGHAT and CDR2 FQNNGV. Trimming cost V 0 bases and J 0 bases, with 15 bases left between them. This CDR3 comprises 17 residues. The CDR3 bases are TGTGCCAGCAGCTTAGATCTCAGGGGCCCGAGCTCCTACGAGCAGTACGTC. Amino acids: CASSLDLRGPSSYEQYV.

This clone was detected once. The chain recombines TRBV9 with TRBJ1-3, with D unclear. Trimming cost V 4 bases and J 0 bases, with 23 bases left between them. CDR1 is SGDLS, CDR2 YYNGEE, per germline. The CDR3 is 19 residues long. The CDR3 sequence: CASSFEGTSTLRSGNTIYF. The CDR3 DNA follows: TGTGCCAGCAGCTTTGAGGGAACCTCCACCTTACGCTCTGGAAACACCATATATTTT.

The chain links TRBV7-2 to TRBJ2-6, with a tentative D call TRBD1 (6 bases). There are 15 residues in the CDR3. Trimming took 6 bases from V and 3 from J, leaving 12 bases between them. The germline V gene has CDR1 SGHTA and CDR2 FQGNSA. The DNA for the CDR3 is TGTGCCAGCAGTCTACAGGGCTTTGGGGCCAACGTCCTGACTTTC. It encodes CASSLQGFGANVLTF.

V is TRBV11-3 and J is TRBJ1-6, with 7 bases lining up with TRBD1. Trimming cost V 5 bases and J 7 bases; bases outside gene matches: 8. Germline CDR1 SGHNT, CDR2 YENEEA. This CDR3 is built from 15 residues. The CDR3 DNA reads as TGTGCCAGCAGCCCACTTGAGGGGGCGAATTCACCCCTCCACTTT. Translated: CASSPLEGANSPLHF.

The chain joins TRBV5-5 to TRBJ2-2; 9 nucleotides align to TRBD1. There are 15 residues in the CDR3. V gave up 2 bases and J gave up 6 bases; unmatched junction bases: 5. CDR1 is SGHKS and CDR2 is YYEKEE in the germline V gene (reference sequence). CDR3 in DNA: TGTGCCAGCAGCTTAGGGACAGGGTATGCCGGGGAGCTGTTTTTT. As protein: CASSLGTGYAGELFF. The full variable domain, its missing parts supplied by reference TRBV5-5 and TRBJ2-2, is DAGVTQSPTHLIKTRGQQVTLRCSPISGHKSVSWYQQVLGQGPQFIFQYYEKEERGRGNFPDRFSARQFPNYSSELNVNALLLGDSALYLCASSLGTGYAGELFFGEGSRLTVL.

This chain joins TRBV11-2 and TRBJ2-7, with 14 nucleotides matching TRBD2. The CDR3 sequence is 17 residues long. Looked up from germline, CDR1 is SGHAT and CDR2 is FQNNGV. The V gene end was trimmed by 2 bases and the J gene end by 6 bases; junction bases not matched to a gene: 9. CDR3 loop: CASSLTSRLAGGSEQYF. In DNA form, the CDR3 reads TGTGCCAGCAGCTTAACCTCTCGACTAGCGGGGGGGTCCGAGCAGTACTTC.

CDR3: CASSPGTVETQYF. As DNA, the CDR3 is TGTGCCAGCAGTCCAGGGACAGTAGAGACCCAGTACTTC. The chain has TRBV6-2 or TRBV6-3 and TRBJ2-5; 7 nucleotides agree with TRBD1. The CDR3 length is 13 residues. V lost 5 bases and J lost 4; bases outside the gene matches: 4. Germline V gene lookup returns CDR1 MNHEY and CDR2 SVGEGT.

V usage is TRBV5-1 and J usage is TRBJ2-1; 7 nucleotides agree with TRBD1. Per germline, CDR1 SGHRS and CDR2 YFSETQ. Unmatched junction bases numbered 5, after V lost 4 bases and J lost 4 bases. CDR3 length: 14 residues. The CDR3 bases are TGCGCCAGCAGCCTGGACAGGAATTACAATGAGCAGTTCTTC. This codes for CASSLDRNYNEQFF.

The gene calls are TRBV2 and TRBJ1-1; tentatively, D is TRBD1 (5 bases). The length of the CDR3 is 13 residues. Germline V CDR1 and CDR2: SNHLY, FYNNEI. The V and J ends lost 6 bases and 2 bases respectively, with 10 bases between them. The CDR3 bases are TGTGCCAGCAGGGCACAGGTTAACACTGAAGCTTTCTTT. Its protein is CASRAQVNTEAFF.

This chain connects TRBV29-1 to TRBJ2-5; D gene ambiguous. The CDR3 consists of 13 residues. Germline CDR1 reads SQVTM; CDR2 reads ANQGSEA. The V and J ends lost 2 bases and 5 bases respectively, with 12 bases between them. For the CDR3, the DNA is TGCAGCGTTGAATTCTACTGGCGGGAGACCCAGTACTTC. This gives the protein CSVEFYWRETQYF.

The rearrangement joins TRBV6-5 to TRBJ2-3, with 7 bases matching TRBD2. The junction had 6 bases not matched to a gene; V was cut back by 2 bases and J by 4 bases. Germline V gene sequence: CDR1 MNHEY, CDR2 SVGAGI. The CDR3 totals 15 residues. The CDR3 bases are TGTGCCAGCAGTTACGGGGGGAGGGCAGCAGATACGCAGTATTTT. Translation gives CASSYGGRAADTQYF.

This chain joins TRBV29-1 and TRBJ2-5, with a tentative D call TRBD2 (5 bases). The CDR3 is 14 amino acids. The V end was cut by 2 bases, the J end by 5 bases, with 15 bases between. The V gene's germline CDR1 is SQVTM and CDR2 ANQGSEA. Written as DNA, the CDR3 is TGCAGCGTTGAACCCATTTCGGTAGCGGAGACCCAGTACTTC. It specifies CSVEPISVAETQYF.

This clone was counted a few times. The chain uses TRBV19 and TRBJ2-7; D is perhaps TRBD2 (6 bases). The germline V gene has CDR1 LNHDA and CDR2 SQIVND (reference sequence). The V end was cut by 4 bases, the J end by 3 bases, with 13 bases between. This CDR3 is 14 amino acids long. CDR3 residues: CASSTGDWGYEQYF. CDR3 DNA: TGTGCCAGTAGTACGGGGGATTGGGGCTACGAGCAGTACTTC.

This chain joins TRBV15 and TRBJ2-1, with 8 nucleotides matching TRBD1. From germline, CDR1 is LNHNV and CDR2 YYDKDF (reference sequence). J was trimmed by 3 bases and V by 5 bases; bases with no gene match: 6. CDR3 length: 15 amino acids. CDR3 in DNA: TGTGCCACCAGCCCGGACAGGGTGGTCTACAATGAGCAGTTCTTC. Translated: CATSPDRVVYNEQFF.

The chain uses TRBV3-1 (or the pseudogene TRBV3-2) and TRBJ1-1; tentative D call: TRBD1 (6 bases). Trimming took off 1 base at V and 8 bases at J, with 14 bases between the two ends. Looked up from germline, CDR1 is LGHDT and CDR2 is YNNKEL (reference sequence). The CDR3 spans 14 residues. The CDR3 nucleotides are TGTGCCAGCAGCCAAGGTGGCGGGGGGCTCGAAGCTTTCTTT. As protein: CASSQGGGGLEAFF.

This rearrangement joins TRBV3-1 (or the pseudogene TRBV3-2) to TRBJ2-1; D remains ambiguous. CDR1 LGHDT and CDR2 YNNKEL come from the germline V gene (reference sequence). The CDR3 runs to 13 residues. V lost 4 bases, J lost 3 bases, and 7 bases lay in between. Here the CDR3 DNA reads TGTGCCAGCAGCCTGCAGAACTACAATGAGCAGTTCTTC. Amino acid sequence: CASSLQNYNEQFF.

The gene calls are TRBV11-3 and TRBJ2-4; TRBD2 aligns across 7 bases. The germline V gene encodes CDR1 SGHNT and CDR2 YENEEA. Trimming removed 5 bases from V and 5 bases from J; junction bases left unmatched: 12. The CDR3 loop spans 16 amino acids. The chain's CDR3 is CASSREESLGQNIQYF. The CDR3 region has the DNA TGTGCCAGCAGCCGGGAGGAGAGCCTGGGCCAAAACATTCAGTACTTC.

This clone was seen only a few times. This chain uses TRBV27 with TRBJ1-5; no reliable D call. Germline V gives CDR1 MNHEY, CDR2 SMNVEV (reference sequence). This CDR3 comprises 16 residues. With 5 bases removed from V and 4 bases from J, the gap between germline ends came to 18 bases. The CDR3 DNA reads TGTGCCAGCAGTCCATTTTCCGGGATTCTTAATCAGCCCCAGCATTTT. Protein: CASSPFSGILNQPQHF.

This chain joins TRBV6-1 and TRBJ1-1; D is possibly TRBD1 (6 bases). CDR3 length: 16 amino acids. The V end was cut by 1 base, the J end by 1 base, with 13 bases between. Germline CDR1 MNHNS, CDR2 SASEGT. The CDR3 bases are TGTGCCAGCAGTGAAGGAGGTGGGGGCGCGAACACTGAAGCTTTCTTT. It encodes CASSEGGGGANTEAFF.